This T cell receptor (beta chain) was recorded in a study of response to subunit inactivated influenza vaccine. Findings and limits, study-wide: Authors suggested each seasonal influenza vaccination recruits few new T cells.

Comments on this clonotype: Its antigen is unidentified.

TCRdb used MiXCR to reprocess the RT-PCR reads, holding one entry per CDR3 protein. Of hundreds of thousands of distinct CDR3 sequences listed, 12% to 15% were seen once; the top ten hold 6.5% to 8%. This CDR3 is built from 16 residues. Trimming removed 1 base from V and 3 bases from J; junction bases left unmatched: 5. V gene TRBV12-3 or TRBV12-4 combines with J gene TRBJ2-1, with 8 bases aligning to TRBD2. The sequence came from a man aged 45-65 years who received an inactivated influenza vaccine. Specimen: PBMCs from blood, collected 14 to 15 days before vaccination. CDR3 sequence (DNA): TGTGCCAGCAGTTTAGTGGGGGGACTAGTCTACAATGAGCAGTTCTTC. Its protein product is CASSLVGGLVYNEQFF.